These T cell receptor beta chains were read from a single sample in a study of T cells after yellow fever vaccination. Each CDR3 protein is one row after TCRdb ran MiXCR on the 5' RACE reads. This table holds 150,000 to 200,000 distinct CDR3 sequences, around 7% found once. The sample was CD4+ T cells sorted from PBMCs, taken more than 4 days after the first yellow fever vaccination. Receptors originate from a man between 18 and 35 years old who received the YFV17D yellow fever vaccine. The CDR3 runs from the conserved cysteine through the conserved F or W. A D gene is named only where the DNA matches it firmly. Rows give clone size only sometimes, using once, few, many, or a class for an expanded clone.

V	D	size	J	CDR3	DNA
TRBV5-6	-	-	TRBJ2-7	CASNLQGVAYEQYF	TGTGCCAGCAACCTCCAGGGAGTCGCCTACGAGCAGTACTTC
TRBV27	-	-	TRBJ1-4	CASSSQATNEKLFF	TGTGCCAGCAGTTCGCAGGCAACTAATGAAAAACTGTTTTTT
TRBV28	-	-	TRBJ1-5	CASSLGYLGYSNQPQHF	TGTGCCAGCAGTTTAGGGTACCTCGGGTATAGCAATCAGCCCCAGCATTTT
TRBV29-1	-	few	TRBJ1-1	CSGSSAWTEAFF	TGCAGCGGCAGTTCAGCGTGGACTGAAGCTTTCTTT
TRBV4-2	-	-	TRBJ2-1	CASSLPGGNNEQFF	TGTGCCAGCAGCCTCCCAGGCGGCAACAATGAGCAGTTCTTC
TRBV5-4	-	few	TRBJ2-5	CASSANSGAQETQYF	TGTGCCAGCAGCGCGAACAGTGGGGCGCAAGAGACCCAGTACTTC
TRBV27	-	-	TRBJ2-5	CASRRGGTQYF	TGTGCCAGCAGGAGGGGGGGGACCCAGTACTTC
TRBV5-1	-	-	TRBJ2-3	CASSTPTGTGDTQYF	TGCGCCAGCAGCACCCCAACGGGGACCGGGGATACGCAGTATTTT
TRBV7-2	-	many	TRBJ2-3	CASSSQRDSTDTQYF	TGTGCCAGCAGCTCACAACGGGACAGCACAGATACGCAGTATTTT
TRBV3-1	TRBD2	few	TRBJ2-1	CASGTSHNEQFF	TGTGCCAGCGGGACTAGCCACAATGAGCAGTTCTTC
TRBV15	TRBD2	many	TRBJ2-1	CATSARAWEGNEQFF	TGTGCCACCAGCGCGAGGGCTTGGGAGGGGAATGAGCAGTTCTTC
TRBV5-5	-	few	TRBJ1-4	CARPEKLFF	TGTGCGCGTCCTGAAAAACTGTTTTTT
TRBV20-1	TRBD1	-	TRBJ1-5	CSAATGVYSNQPQHF	TGCAGTGCTGCGACAGGGGTTTATAGCAATCAGCCCCAGCATTTT
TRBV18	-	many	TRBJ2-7	CASSPGGADYEQYF	TGTGCCAGCTCACCAGGAGGGGCGGACTACGAGCAGTACTTC
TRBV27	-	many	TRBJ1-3	CASRQNGVSGNTIYF	TGTGCCAGCAGGCAAAACGGTGTCTCTGGAAACACCATATATTTT
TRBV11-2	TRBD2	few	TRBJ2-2	CASSSQPGLAGGPSTGELFF	TGTGCCAGCAGCTCCCAACCGGGACTAGCGGGGGGGCCGAGCACCGGGGAGCTGTTTTTT
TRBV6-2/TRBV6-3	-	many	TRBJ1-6	CASSRQDSPLHF	TGTGCCAGCAGTAGGCAGGATTCACCCCTCCACTTT
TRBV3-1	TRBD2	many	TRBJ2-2	CASSPGLAGVSNTGELFF	TGTGCCAGCAGCCCCGGACTAGCGGGGGTCTCGAACACCGGGGAGCTGTTTTTT
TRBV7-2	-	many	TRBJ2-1	CASSFAAGKYNEQFF	TGTGCCAGCAGCTTTGCGGCGGGAAAATACAATGAGCAGTTCTTC
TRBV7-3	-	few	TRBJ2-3	CASSSDYTDTQYF	TGTGCCAGCAGCTCGGACTACACAGATACGCAGTATTTT
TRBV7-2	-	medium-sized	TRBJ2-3	CASSSTRVGDTQYF	TGTGCCAGCAGCTCGACCAGGGTCGGAGATACGCAGTATTTT
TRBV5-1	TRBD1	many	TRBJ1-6	CASSFSPQGEVNSPLHF	TGCGCCAGCAGCTTCAGCCCTCAGGGGGAAGTGAATTCACCCCTCCACTTT
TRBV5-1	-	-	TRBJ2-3	CASSPGGLITDTQYF	TGCGCCAGCAGCCCCGGGGGCCTGATAACAGATACGCAGTATTTT
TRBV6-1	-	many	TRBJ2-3	CASSDVQGLTDTQYF	TGTGCCAGCAGTGATGTACAGGGATTAACAGATACGCAGTATTTT
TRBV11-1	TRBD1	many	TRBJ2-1	CASSHQGQAYRSSYNEQFF	TGTGCCAGCAGTCACCAGGGACAGGCATACCGAAGCTCCTACAATGAGCAGTTCTTC
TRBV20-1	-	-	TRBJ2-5	CSAVFGRILETQYF	TGCAGTGCTGTGTTCGGACGAATATTGGAGACCCAGTACTTC
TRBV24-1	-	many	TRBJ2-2	CATSAAGTLTGELFF	TGTGCCACCAGTGCCGCCGGGACACTCACCGGGGAGCTGTTTTTT
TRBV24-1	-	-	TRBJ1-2	CVTSVTGRYGYTF	TGTGTCACCAGTGTGACAGGCCGTTATGGCTACACCTTC
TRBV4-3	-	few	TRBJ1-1	CASSQDAGTEAFF	TGCGCCAGCAGCCAAGATGCCGGGACTGAAGCTTTCTTT